This T cell receptor beta chain stems from a study of CD8+CD57+ T cells in acquired aplastic anemia. Study overall: CD4+ and CD8+ cells, once sorted, gave DNA averaging roughly 3.4 ug. About 9.8 million reads, on average, were obtained for CD4+ cells from healthy donors. General study results and limits: Almost 30 CD8+ CDR3 sequences occurred in both the patients and the controls. The study found no significant CD8+ Simpson's diversity difference between patients and controls.

Germline V CDR1 and CDR2: SGDLS, YYNGEE. V was trimmed by 4 bases and J by 11 bases, leaving 22 bases between them. This CDR3 contains 14 residues. About this clonotype itself: What it recognizes is unknown.

It was genomic DNA that served as the template for profiling TCR beta VDJ and CDR3. In TCRdb, the reads were re-called with MiXCR into one record per CDR3 protein. The data show 400,000 to 450,000 distinct CDR3 sequences, 65% to 80% seen once. The sequenced sample was sorted CD4+, CD8+, or CD8+CD57+ T cells (not recorded which) from PBMCs. The chain has TRBV9 and TRBJ2-7; D is unclear. The origin of this receptor is a human donor in good health, serving as a control. CDR3 loop: CASSSSYTGHQEYF. Here the CDR3 DNA reads TGTGCCAGCAGCTCCAGTTATACTGGTCATCAGGAGTACTTC.